This T cell receptor beta chain was sequenced during a study of blood T cell repertoires in COVID-19. Study overall: The United States, Italy and Spain were the sources of the acute and convalescent COVID-19 samples.

Assay used: immunoSEQ multiplex PCR; TCRdb lists only in-frame clones, some missing. This sample has about 93,000 clones; roughly 85% occur once, and the top ten carry less than 20%. Trimming removed 7 bases from V and 3 bases from J, with 14 bases in between. Per germline, CDR1 SNHLY and CDR2 FYNNEI. This CDR3 spans 14 amino acids. Sequenced material: peripheral blood. The rearrangement uses TRBV2 and TRBJ2-3; perhaps TRBD1 as D (6 bases). This sequence originates from a human donor in a cohort sampled during active COVID-19. CDR3 nucleotide sequence: TGTGCCAGCAATCCAGGGGCTGGGACAGATACGCAGTATTTT. This sequence encodes CASNPGAGTDTQYF.